The present entry profiles one T cell receptor (beta chain) with its context. No antigen is known for it. Given the absence of the conserved phenylalanine or tryptophan at the CDR3 end, a read error is likely. A second PCR of 7 to 11 cycles used a sample-barcoded 5' primer and a J-beta primer mix. TCRdb passed the 5' RACE reads through MiXCR, listing each CDR3 protein once. The sample has roughly 500,000 distinct CDR3 sequences, 27% seen once. The donors, aged roughly 6 to 95, were healthy Caucasians from Russia. Trimming removed 3 bases at V and 4 bases at J, with 15 bases between. The germline V gene encodes CDR1 SQVTM and CDR2 ANQGSEA. The CDR3 is made up of 14 amino acids. These data are taken from a study of blood T cells in healthy people across ages. Regarding the study as a whole: Any conclusive comparison of naive versus antigen-experienced cells was prevented by using unsorted PBMCs.

The sample taken for sequencing was blood. V is TRBV29-1 and J is TRBJ1-2; D remains ambiguous. The receptor comes from a woman in her 70s in good health. CDR3 amino acids: CSVDVGLGRYGYTL. As DNA, the CDR3 is TGCAGCGTTGATGTAGGGTTAGGCCGCTATGGCTACACCCTC.